These 12 T cell receptor beta chains originate from one sample sequenced in a study of blood T cell repertoires in COVID-19. The method was immunoSEQ multiplex PCR; TCRdb's version includes in-frame clones alone and lacks a portion of them. The table has 340,000 or so clones, over 70% seen once. Sequences were obtained from peripheral blood. These receptors were taken from a man aged 25-40 years with active or convalescent COVID-19.

The chain couples TRBV6-5 to TRBJ1-1, with a tentative D call TRBD1 (5 bases). Germline values: CDR1 MNHEY, CDR2 SVGAGI. The V and J ends lost 7 bases and 1 base respectively, with 10 bases between them. CDR3 length: 13 amino acids. The CDR3 loop reads CASTPGGNTEAFF. As DNA, the CDR3 is TGTGCCAGCACCCCCGGGGGGAACACTGAAGCTTTCTTT.

This sequence joins TRBV5-1 and TRBJ2-6, with a weak D call TRBD1 (6 bases). CDR3 length: 19 residues. Germline-derived CDR1 and CDR2 are SGHRS and YFSETQ. V was clipped by 1 base and J by 0 bases, with 17 bases between them. As DNA, the CDR3 is TGCGCCAGCAGCTTGCTGGGGGCCAGGGGCATCTCTGGGGCCAACGTCCTGACTTTC. This encodes CASSLLGARGISGANVLTF.

The J gene is TRBJ2-7, the V gene TRBV7-8; 10 bases are shared with TRBD2. Germline V gene lookup returns CDR1 SGHVS and CDR2 FQNEAQ. The CDR3 has 15 amino acids. V dropped 2 bases and J dropped 2; count of bases not matched to a gene: 3. The CDR3: CASSLLAGGAYEQYF. The CDR3 DNA follows: TGTGCCAGCAGCTTATTAGCGGGAGGAGCCTACGAGCAGTACTTC.

The chain uses TRBV11-3 and TRBJ2-5; 8 positions match TRBD2. V shed 1 base, J shed 3 bases, and the junction held 4 bases outside the gene matches. The germline V gene encodes CDR1 SGHNT and CDR2 YENEEA. CDR3 length: 15 residues. In DNA, the CDR3 is TGTGCCAGCAGCTTAGGGACTAGCAGAGAAGAGACCCAGTACTTC. Protein product: CASSLGTSREETQYF.

This chain's CDR3 is CASRRQVYRYGYTF. The CDR3 nucleotides read TGTGCCAGCAGAAGACAGGTCTACCGTTATGGCTACACCTTC. The V and J genes are TRBV6-5 and TRBJ1-2; perhaps TRBD1 as D (6 bases). From germline, CDR1 is MNHEY and CDR2 SVGAGI. The CDR3 totals 14 residues. V was clipped by 6 bases and J by 5 bases, with 16 bases between them.

V usage is TRBV6-5 and J usage is TRBJ2-7, with TRBD2 matching over 13 bases. V was pared by 0 bases and J by 4 bases, with 0 bases of the junction left unmatched. Germline V gene data show CDR1 as MNHEY and CDR2 as SVGAGI. CDR3 length: 15 residues. The chain's CDR3 is CASSYSTSGRYEQYF. The CDR3 DNA sequence: TGTGCCAGCAGTTACTCGACTAGCGGGAGGTACGAGCAGTACTTC.

J is TRBJ1-4 and V is TRBV30; 8 bases fit TRBD1. The germline V gene encodes CDR1 GTSNPN and CDR2 SVGIG (reference sequence). The CDR3 runs 14 residues. J was trimmed by 10 bases and V by 2 bases; bases with no gene match: 9. The CDR3 spells CAWSSQGAIGKLFF. CDR3 DNA sequence: TGTGCCTGGAGTTCCCAGGGGGCGATCGGAAAACTGTTTTTT.

The rearrangement joins TRBV24-1 to TRBJ2-1; 8 nucleotides align to TRBD1. Germline CDR1 KGHDR, CDR2 SFDVKD. This CDR3 has 15 residues. With 3 bases clipped from V and 6 bases from J, the junction kept 6 bases outside the gene matches. The CDR3 DNA sequence: TGTGCCACCAGTGATGCTGGACAGGGCGGCAATGAGCAGTTCTTC. This codes for CATSDAGQGGNEQFF.

This sequence joins TRBV6-5 and TRBJ2-7; possibly TRBD2 for D (5 bases). Trimming took off 10 bases at V and 6 bases at J, with 13 bases between the two ends. This CDR3 comprises 11 residues. Germline V gene lookup returns CDR1 MNHEY and CDR2 SVGAGI. CDR3 sequence: CATVESGEQYF. DNA for the CDR3: TGTGCCACCGTGGAAAGCGGCGAGCAGTACTTC.

The rearrangement links TRBV11-1 to TRBJ2-7; D perhaps matches TRBD2 (6 bases). The length of the CDR3 is 13 residues. Trimming pared 1 base from V and 7 bases from J, leaving 11 bases between. Per the germline V gene, CDR1 is SGHAT and CDR2 is FQDESV (reference sequence). CDR3 region: CASSLVGLAEQYF. The CDR3 region has the DNA TGTGCCAGCAGCTTAGTAGGCCTAGCGGAGCAGTACTTC.

The V and J genes are TRBV7-9 and TRBJ2-7; 8 bases are shared with TRBD1. This CDR3 region has 15 residues. CDR1 SEHNR and CDR2 FQNEAQ come from the germline V gene (reference sequence). J lost 5 bases, V lost 4 bases, and 10 bases had no gene match. The CDR3 loop reads CASSSLGTGFDEQYF. CDR3 in DNA: TGTGCCAGCAGCTCCCTTGGGACAGGATTCGACGAGCAGTACTTC.

This clone was detected once. This chain links TRBV28 with TRBJ2-1; 7 positions agree with TRBD2. Germline V gene sequence: CDR1 MDHEN, CDR2 SYDVKM. The V segment lost 7 bases and the J segment 8 bases; nucleotides outside the gene matches: 11. The length of the CDR3 is 14 residues. CDR3 in amino acids: CASTRRGRGDEQFF. As DNA, the CDR3 is TGTGCCAGCACCCGACGAGGGAGGGGCGATGAGCAGTTCTTC.